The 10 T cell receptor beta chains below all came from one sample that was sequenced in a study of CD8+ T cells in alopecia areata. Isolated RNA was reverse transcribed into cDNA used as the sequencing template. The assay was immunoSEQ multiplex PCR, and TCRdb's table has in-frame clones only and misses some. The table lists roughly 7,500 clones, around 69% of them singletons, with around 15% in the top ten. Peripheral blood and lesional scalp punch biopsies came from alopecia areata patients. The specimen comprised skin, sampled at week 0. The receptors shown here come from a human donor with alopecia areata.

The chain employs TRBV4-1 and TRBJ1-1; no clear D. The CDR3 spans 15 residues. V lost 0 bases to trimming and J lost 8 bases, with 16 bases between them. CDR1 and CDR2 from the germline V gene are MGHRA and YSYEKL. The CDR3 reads CASSQDWELRLEAFF. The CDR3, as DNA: TGCGCCAGCAGCCAAGATTGGGAACTGAGGCTCGAAGCTTTCTTT.

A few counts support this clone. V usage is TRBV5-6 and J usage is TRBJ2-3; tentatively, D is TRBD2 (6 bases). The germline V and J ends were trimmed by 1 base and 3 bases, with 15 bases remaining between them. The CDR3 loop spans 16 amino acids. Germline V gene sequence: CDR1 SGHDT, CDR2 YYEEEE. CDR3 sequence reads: CASSLPGLDVTDTQYF. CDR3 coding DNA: TGTGCCAGCAGCTTGCCGGGACTCGACGTGACAGATACGCAGTATTTT.

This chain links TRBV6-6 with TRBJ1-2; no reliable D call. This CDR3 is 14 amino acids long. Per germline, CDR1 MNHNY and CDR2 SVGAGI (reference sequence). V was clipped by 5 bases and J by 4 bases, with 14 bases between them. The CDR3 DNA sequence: TGTGCCAGCAGTACGCCGGGAACCCGCTATGGCTACACCTTC. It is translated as CASSTPGTRYGYTF.

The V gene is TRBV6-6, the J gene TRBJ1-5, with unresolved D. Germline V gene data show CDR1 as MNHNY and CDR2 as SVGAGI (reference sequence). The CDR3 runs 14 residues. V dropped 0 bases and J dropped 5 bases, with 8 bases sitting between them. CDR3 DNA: TGTGCCAGCAGTTACTCTGGCGTGGATCAGCCCCAGCATTTT. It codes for CASSYSGVDQPQHF.

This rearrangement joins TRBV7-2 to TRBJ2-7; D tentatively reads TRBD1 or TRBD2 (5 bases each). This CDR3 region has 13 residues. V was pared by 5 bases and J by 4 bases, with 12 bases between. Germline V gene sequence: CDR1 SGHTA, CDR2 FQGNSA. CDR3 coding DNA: TGTGCCAGCAGCCCGAGGGCAGGGTACGAGCAGTACTTC. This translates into CASSPRAGYEQYF.

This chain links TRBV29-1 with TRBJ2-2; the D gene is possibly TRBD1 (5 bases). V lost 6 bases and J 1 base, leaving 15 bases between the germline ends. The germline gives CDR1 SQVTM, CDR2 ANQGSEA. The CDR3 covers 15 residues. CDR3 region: CSVTTRTLNTGELFF. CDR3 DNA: TGCAGCGTCACTACCCGGACATTGAACACCGGGGAGCTGTTTTTT.

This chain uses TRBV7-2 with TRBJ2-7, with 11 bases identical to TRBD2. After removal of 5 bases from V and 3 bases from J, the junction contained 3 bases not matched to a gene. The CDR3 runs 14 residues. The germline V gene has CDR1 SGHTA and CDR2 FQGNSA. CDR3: CASSDSGGDYEQYF. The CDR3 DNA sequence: TGTGCCAGCAGCGATAGCGGGGGGGACTACGAGCAGTACTTC.

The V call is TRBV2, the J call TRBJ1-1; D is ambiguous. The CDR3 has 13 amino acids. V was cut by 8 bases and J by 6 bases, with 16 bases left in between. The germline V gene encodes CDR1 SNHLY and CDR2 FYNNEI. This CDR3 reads CASSRTLSSEAFF. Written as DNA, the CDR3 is TGTGCCAGCTCGAGAACTCTCTCTTCTGAAGCTTTCTTT. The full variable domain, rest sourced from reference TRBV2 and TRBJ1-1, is EPEVTQTPSHQVTQMGQEVILRCVPISNHLYFYWYRQILGQKVEFLVSFYNNEISEKSEIFDDQFSVERPDGSNFTLKIRSTKLEDSAMYFCASSRTLSSEAFFGQGTRLTVV.

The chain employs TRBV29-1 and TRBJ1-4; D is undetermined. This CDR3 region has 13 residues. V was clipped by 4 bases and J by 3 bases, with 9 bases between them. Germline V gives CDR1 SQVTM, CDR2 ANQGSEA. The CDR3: CSVGGAANEKLFF. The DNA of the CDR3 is TGCAGCGTTGGAGGAGCGGCTAATGAAAAACTGTTTTTT.

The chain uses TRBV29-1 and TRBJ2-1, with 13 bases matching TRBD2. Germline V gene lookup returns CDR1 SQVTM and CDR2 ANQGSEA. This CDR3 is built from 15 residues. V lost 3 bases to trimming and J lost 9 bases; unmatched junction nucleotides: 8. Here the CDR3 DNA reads TGCAGCGTTGAGGGCGGGACTAGCGGGGATCTTGAGCAGTTCTTC. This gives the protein CSVEGGTSGDLEQFF.